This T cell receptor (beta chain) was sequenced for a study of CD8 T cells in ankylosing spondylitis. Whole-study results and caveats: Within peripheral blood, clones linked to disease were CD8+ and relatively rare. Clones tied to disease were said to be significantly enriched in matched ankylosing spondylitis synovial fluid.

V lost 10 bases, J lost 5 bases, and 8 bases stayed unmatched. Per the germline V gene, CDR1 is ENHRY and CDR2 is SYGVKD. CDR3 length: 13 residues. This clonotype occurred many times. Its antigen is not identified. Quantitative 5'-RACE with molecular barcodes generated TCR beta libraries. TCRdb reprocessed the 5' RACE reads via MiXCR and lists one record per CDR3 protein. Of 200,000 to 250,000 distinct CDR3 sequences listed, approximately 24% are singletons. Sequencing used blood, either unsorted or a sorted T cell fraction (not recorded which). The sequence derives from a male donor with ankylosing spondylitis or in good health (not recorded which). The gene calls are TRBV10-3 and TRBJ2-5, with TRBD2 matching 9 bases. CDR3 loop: CATSSGIGETQYF. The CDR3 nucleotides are TGTGCCACCTCTAGCGGGATCGGGGAGACCCAGTACTTC.